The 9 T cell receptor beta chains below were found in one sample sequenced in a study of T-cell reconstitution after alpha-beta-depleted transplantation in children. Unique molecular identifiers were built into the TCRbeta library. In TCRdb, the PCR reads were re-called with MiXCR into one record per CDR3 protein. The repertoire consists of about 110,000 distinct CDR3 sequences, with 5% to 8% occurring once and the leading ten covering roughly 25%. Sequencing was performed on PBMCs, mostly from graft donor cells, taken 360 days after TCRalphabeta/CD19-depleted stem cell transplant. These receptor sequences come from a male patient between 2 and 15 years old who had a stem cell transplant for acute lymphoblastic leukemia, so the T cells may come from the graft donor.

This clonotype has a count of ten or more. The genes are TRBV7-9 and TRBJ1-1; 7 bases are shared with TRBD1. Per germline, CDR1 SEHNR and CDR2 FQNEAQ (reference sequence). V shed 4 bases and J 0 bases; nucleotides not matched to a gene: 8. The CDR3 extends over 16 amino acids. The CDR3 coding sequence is TGTGCCAGCAGCTGGGACAGCCAATTCATGAACACTGAAGCTTTCTTT. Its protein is CASSWDSQFMNTEAFF.

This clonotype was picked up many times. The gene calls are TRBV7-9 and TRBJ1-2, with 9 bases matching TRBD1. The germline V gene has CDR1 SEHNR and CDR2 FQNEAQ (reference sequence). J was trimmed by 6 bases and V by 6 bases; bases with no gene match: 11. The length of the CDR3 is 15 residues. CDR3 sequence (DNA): TGTGCCAGCAGGGACGGACAGGGGACTGGGGATGGCTACACCTTC. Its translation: CASRDGQGTGDGYTF.

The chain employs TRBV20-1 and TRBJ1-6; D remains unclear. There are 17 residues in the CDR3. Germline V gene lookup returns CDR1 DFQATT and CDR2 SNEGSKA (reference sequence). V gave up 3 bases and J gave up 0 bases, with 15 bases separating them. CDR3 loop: CSASADRRTSYNSPLHF. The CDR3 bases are TGCAGTGCTAGTGCGGACCGTAGAACCTCCTATAATTCACCCCTCCACTTT.

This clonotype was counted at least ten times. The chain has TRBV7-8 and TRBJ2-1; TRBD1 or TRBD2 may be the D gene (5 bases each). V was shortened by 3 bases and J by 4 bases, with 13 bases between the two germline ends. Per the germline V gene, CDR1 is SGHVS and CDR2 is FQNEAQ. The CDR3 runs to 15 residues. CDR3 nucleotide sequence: TGTGCCAGCAGCTTGTCCGGGACCCCGTACAATGAGCAGTTCTTC. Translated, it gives CASSLSGTPYNEQFF.

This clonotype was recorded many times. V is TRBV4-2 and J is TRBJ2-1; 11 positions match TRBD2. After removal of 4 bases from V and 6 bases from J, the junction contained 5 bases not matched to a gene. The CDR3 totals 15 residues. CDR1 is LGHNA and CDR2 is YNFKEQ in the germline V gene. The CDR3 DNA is TGTGCCAGCAGCCGCACTAGCGGGAGTTTCAATGAGCAGTTCTTC. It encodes CASSRTSGSFNEQFF.

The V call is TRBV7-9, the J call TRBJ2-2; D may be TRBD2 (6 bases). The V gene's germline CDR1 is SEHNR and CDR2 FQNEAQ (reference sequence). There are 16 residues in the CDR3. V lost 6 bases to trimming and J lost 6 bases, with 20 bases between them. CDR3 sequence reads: CASRPLLATKAGELFF. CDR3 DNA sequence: TGTGCCAGCAGACCTCTACTAGCAACGAAGGCCGGGGAGCTGTTTTTT.

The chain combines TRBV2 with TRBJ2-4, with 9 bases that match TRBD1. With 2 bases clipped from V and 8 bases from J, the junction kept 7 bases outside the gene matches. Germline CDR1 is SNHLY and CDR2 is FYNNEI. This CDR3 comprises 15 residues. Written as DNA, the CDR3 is TGTGCCAGCAGTGAAACAGGGGGCAGGGCGGACATTCAGTACTTC. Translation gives CASSETGGRADIQYF. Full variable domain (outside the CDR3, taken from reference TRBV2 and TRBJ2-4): EPEVTQTPSHQVTQMGQEVILRCVPISNHLYFYWYRQILGQKVEFLVSFYNNEISEKSEIFDDQFSVERPDGSNFTLKIRSTKLEDSAMYFCASSETGGRADIQYFGAGTRLSVL.

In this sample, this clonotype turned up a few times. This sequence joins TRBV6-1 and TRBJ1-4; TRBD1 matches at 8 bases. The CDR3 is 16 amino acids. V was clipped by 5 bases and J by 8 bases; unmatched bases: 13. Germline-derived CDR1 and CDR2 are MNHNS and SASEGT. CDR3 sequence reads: CASSSNSGGSGEKLFF. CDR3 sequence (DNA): TGTGCCAGCAGTAGCAACTCAGGGGGCTCGGGGGAAAAACTGTTTTTT.

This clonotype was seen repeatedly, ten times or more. The CDR3 DNA reads as TGTGCCAGCAGTCTCCGGAGGCCCTACGAGCAGTACTTC. It encodes CASSLRRPYEQYF. This chain joins TRBV27 and TRBJ2-7; maybe TRBD2 (5 bases). This CDR3 is 13 amino acids long. Germline V gives CDR1 MNHEY, CDR2 SMNVEV (reference sequence). V was clipped by 5 bases and J by 2 bases, with 10 bases between them.